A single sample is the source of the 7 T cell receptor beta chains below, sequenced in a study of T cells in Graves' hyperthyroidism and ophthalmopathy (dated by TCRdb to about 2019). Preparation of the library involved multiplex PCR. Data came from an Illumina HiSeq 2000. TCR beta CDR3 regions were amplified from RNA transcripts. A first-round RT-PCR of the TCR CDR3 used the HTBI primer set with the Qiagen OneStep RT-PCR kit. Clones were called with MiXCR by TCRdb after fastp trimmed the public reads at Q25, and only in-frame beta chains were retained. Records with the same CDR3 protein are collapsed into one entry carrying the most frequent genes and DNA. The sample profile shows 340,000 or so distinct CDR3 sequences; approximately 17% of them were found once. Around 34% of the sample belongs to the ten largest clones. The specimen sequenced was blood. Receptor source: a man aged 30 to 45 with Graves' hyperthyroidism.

CDR3 protein: CASGPPGLAPGELFF. For the CDR3, the DNA is TGTGCCAGCGGACCTCCGGGACTAGCTCCCGGGGAGCTGTTTTTT. This chain uses TRBV12-3 or TRBV12-4 with TRBJ2-2; 9 bases map to TRBD2. This CDR3 is 15 amino acids long. The trim removed 8 bases at V and 6 bases at J, leaving 10 bases unmatched.

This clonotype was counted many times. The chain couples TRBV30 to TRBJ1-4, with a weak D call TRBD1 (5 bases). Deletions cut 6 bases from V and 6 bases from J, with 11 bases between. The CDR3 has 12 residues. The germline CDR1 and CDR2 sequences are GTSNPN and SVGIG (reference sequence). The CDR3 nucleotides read TGTGCCTGCACCGGGGGAGATGAAAAACTGTTTTTT. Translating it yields CACTGGDEKLFF.

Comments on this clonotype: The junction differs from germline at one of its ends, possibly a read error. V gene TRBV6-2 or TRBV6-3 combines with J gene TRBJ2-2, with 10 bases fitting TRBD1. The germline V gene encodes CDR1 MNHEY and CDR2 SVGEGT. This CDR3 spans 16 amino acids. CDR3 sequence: CATQTLDRGVNGGLFF. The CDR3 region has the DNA TGTGCCACCCAGACCCTGGACAGGGGGGTCAACGGGGGGCTGTTTTTT.

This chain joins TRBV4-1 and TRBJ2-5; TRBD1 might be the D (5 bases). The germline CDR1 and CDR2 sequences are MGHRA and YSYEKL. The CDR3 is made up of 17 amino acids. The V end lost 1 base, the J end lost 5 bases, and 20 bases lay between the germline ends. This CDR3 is CASSQVLGQGRVETQYF. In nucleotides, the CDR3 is TGCGCCAGCAGCCAAGTTCTGGGCCAGGGAAGGGTGGAGACCCAGTACTTC.

This CDR3 reads CSARVPVKNEQFF. Here the CDR3 DNA reads TGCAGTGCTAGAGTACCAGTAAAGAATGAGCAGTTCTTC. This chain joins TRBV20-1 and TRBJ2-1; D not resolved. V was pared by 1 base and J by 7 bases, with 11 bases between. This CDR3 region has 13 residues. Germline V gene data show CDR1 as DFQATT and CDR2 as SNEGSKA (reference sequence).

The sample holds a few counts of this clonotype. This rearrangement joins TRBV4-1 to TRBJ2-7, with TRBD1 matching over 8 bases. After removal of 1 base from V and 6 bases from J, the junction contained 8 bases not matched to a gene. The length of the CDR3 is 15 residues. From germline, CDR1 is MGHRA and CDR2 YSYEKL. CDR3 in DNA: TGCGCCAGCAGCCAAGGCACAGGGGGAGTCAGCGAGCAGTACTTC. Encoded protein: CASSQGTGGVSEQYF.

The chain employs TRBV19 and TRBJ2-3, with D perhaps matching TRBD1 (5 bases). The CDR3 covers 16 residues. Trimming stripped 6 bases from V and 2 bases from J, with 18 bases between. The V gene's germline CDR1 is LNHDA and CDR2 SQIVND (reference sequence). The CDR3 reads CASRGKGRPFTDTQYF. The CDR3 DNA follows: TGTGCCAGTAGGGGCAAGGGGCGCCCCTTCACAGATACGCAGTATTTT.